The clone carrying this T cell receptor beta chain was seen repeatedly, ten times or more. These data originate in a study of blood T cells in healthy people across ages. Each sample used at least 6.5 million PBMCs. Total RNA amounts of at least 5 micrograms were extracted per sample. Primed by a sample-barcoded 5' primer and a J-beta primer mix, a second PCR proceeded for about 7 to 12 cycles. Each cDNA molecule was tagged by a template-switch adaptor with 12 random nucleotides. TCRdb processed the 5' RACE reads anew with MiXCR; each CDR3 protein has one entry. The sample lists 630,000 or so distinct CDR3 sequences, roughly 30% occurring once. Per germline, CDR1 LGHDT and CDR2 YNNKEL (reference sequence). The CDR3 is 13 amino acids. V was trimmed by 4 bases and J by 4 bases, leaving 9 bases between them.

Sequencing used blood. This sequence joins TRBV3-1 and TRBJ2-3; D is uncertain. The TCR sequence derives from a woman over 75 in good health. The CDR3 nucleotides are TGTGCCAGCAGCCTCAAAGGTTCAGATACGCAGTATTTT. It is translated as CASSLKGSDTQYF.